This T cell receptor beta chain was sequenced for a study of cytomegalovirus exposure and HLA in healthy donors. Overall study findings and caveats: A few of the chains that were CMV-associated were confirmed in vitro to be specific for CMV antigens. It was in a later analysis that TCR association rates were seen to vary by HLA locus, highest for DRB1 and lowest for HLA-C.

The primer mix had 60 Vbeta and 13 Jbeta primers. Clones were sequenced by immunoSEQ multiplex PCR, and TCRdb holds only the in-frame ones, with some missing. This table has 150,000 to 250,000 clones, about four fifths appearing once. Germline CDR1 and CDR2: SGHTA and FQGNSA. The V gene lost 1 base and the J gene lost 4 bases, with 13 bases spanning the gap. The length of the CDR3 is 15 residues. As regards this clone: Its antigen is unidentified.

The origin of this receptor is a boy younger than 10 in good health and CMV-seronegative. The chain employs TRBV7-2 and TRBJ1-2, with D perhaps matching TRBD1 (6 bases). Sequenced input: PBMCs. CDR3 bases: TGTGCCAGCAGCTTAGTGGGGGGAGGGGGCTATGGCTACACCTTC. Its protein product is CASSLVGGGGYGYTF.